This entry lists 18 T cell receptor beta chains sequenced from one sample in a study of blood T cell repertoires in COVID-19. Sequencing was performed with immunoSEQ multiplex PCR; in TCRdb, only in-frame clones are kept and a portion is missing. Here the sample spans roughly 120,000 clones, over 80% being singletons. The specimen sequenced was peripheral blood. Receptors were obtained from a woman aged 70-85 years with acute or convalescent COVID-19.

The chain links TRBV6-5 to TRBJ1-4; 7 nucleotides agree with TRBD1. In germline, CDR1 is MNHEY, CDR2 SVGAGI. J was trimmed by 8 bases and V by 4 bases; bases with no gene match: 7. This CDR3 has 14 amino acids. The DNA of the CDR3 is TGTGCCAGCAGTTCCGACAGGGCGGAAGAAAAACTGTTTTTT. Protein product: CASSSDRAEEKLFF.

The chain joins TRBV3-1 (or the pseudogene TRBV3-2) to TRBJ2-7; TRBD1 matches 10 bases. The CDR3 has 18 amino acids. Per the germline V gene, CDR1 is LGHDT and CDR2 is YNNKEL (reference sequence). V dropped 6 bases and J dropped 3; count of bases not matched to a gene: 17. The DNA of the CDR3 is TGTGCCAGCAGTCCGGGGACAGGGGTGCCGGGTTACTACTACGAGCAGTACTTC. As protein: CASSPGTGVPGYYYEQYF.

The chain carries TRBV5-1 and TRBJ1-5, with 7 bases aligning to TRBD1. V shed 2 bases, J shed 1 base, and the junction held 3 bases outside the gene matches. Germline V gene lookup returns CDR1 SGHRS and CDR2 YFSETQ. The CDR3 contains 15 residues. The CDR3 here is CASSFGTASNQPQHF. In nucleotides, the CDR3 is TGCGCCAGCAGCTTCGGGACAGCCAGCAATCAGCCCCAGCATTTT.

The CDR3 here is CASSPSGTGASYEQYF. The CDR3 DNA sequence: TGTGCCAGCAGCCCATCAGGGACAGGGGCCTCATACGAGCAGTACTTC. This sequence joins TRBV7-3 and TRBJ2-7; TRBD1 matches 10 bases. CDR1 SGHTA and CDR2 FQGTGA come from the germline V gene. V trimming: 5 bases; J trimming: 4 bases; junction bases outside the gene matches: 11. CDR3 length equals 16 residues.

The chain couples TRBV10-1 to TRBJ2-7, with D perhaps TRBD2 (7 bases). CDR1 and CDR2 from the germline V gene are WNHNN and SYGVQD (reference sequence). The germline V and J ends were trimmed by 0 bases and 5 bases, with 11 bases remaining between them. The CDR3 has 14 amino acids. CDR3 in amino acids: CASSESGGGHEQYF. Written as DNA, the CDR3 is TGCGCCAGCAGTGAGTCGGGGGGGGGCCACGAGCAGTACTTC.

This chain links TRBV5-1 with TRBJ2-2; 8 nucleotides agree with TRBD1. The CDR3 totals 16 residues. Germline CDR1 SGHRS, CDR2 YFSETQ. After removal of 4 bases from V and 1 base from J, the junction contained 6 bases not matched to a gene. The CDR3 DNA follows: TGCGCCAGCAGCCCGCACGGGACAGGGAACACCGGGGAGCTGTTTTTT. Protein sequence: CASSPHGTGNTGELFF.

V and J are TRBV9 and TRBJ2-5; TRBD2 aligns across 13 bases. The ends lost 4 bases at V and 5 bases at J; junction bases unmatched: 5. This CDR3 region has 15 residues. CDR1 and CDR2 from the germline V gene are SGDLS and YYNGEE. DNA of the CDR3: TGTGCCAGCAGCCCTGGGACTAGCGGGATCGAGACCCAGTACTTC. Protein product: CASSPGTSGIETQYF.

The chain joins TRBV19 to TRBJ2-5, with 12 bases that match TRBD2. Germline values: CDR1 LNHDA, CDR2 SQIVND (reference sequence). This CDR3 spans 16 amino acids. The V and J ends lost 5 bases and 2 bases, in that order; junction bases with no gene match: 6. For the CDR3, the DNA is TGTGCCAGTAGTTCCCCGGGACTAGCGGGTCAAGAGACCCAGTACTTC. Translation: CASSSPGLAGQETQYF.

V usage is TRBV25-1 and J usage is TRBJ2-1; maybe TRBD1 (5 bases). Between the trimmed V and J ends, which lost 3 bases and 3 bases, there was a span of 12 bases. The CDR3 runs to 15 residues. The germline V gene encodes CDR1 MGHDK and CDR2 SYGVNS. The CDR3 sequence is CASSDHAGIYNEQFF. DNA of the CDR3: TGTGCCAGCAGTGATCACGCAGGGATCTACAATGAGCAGTTCTTC.

The rearrangement links TRBV6-5 to TRBJ1-1; TRBD1 aligns across 8 bases. Germline V gene data show CDR1 as MNHEY and CDR2 as SVGAGI. The CDR3 is made up of 13 amino acids. V gave up 6 bases and J gave up 4 bases; unmatched junction bases: 4. CDR3 in DNA: TGTGCCAGCAGCTATACAGGGGGCACTGAAGCTTTCTTT. Translating it yields CASSYTGGTEAFF.

This chain connects TRBV5-5 to TRBJ2-7; D is perhaps TRBD2 (8 bases). Trimming removed 6 bases from V and 3 bases from J, with 22 bases in between. This CDR3 is built from 16 residues. Germline V gene lookup returns CDR1 SGHKS and CDR2 YYEKEE (reference sequence). Here the CDR3 reads CASTGGAGQFLYEQYF. The CDR3 DNA reads TGTGCCAGCACCGGGGGGGCGGGACAGTTCCTCTACGAGCAGTACTTC.

The CDR3 reads CASSLAGTGGGSPLHF. DNA for the CDR3: TGCGCCAGCAGCTTGGCCGGGACAGGGGGAGGTTCACCCCTCCACTTT. The chain uses TRBV5-1 and TRBJ1-6; 11 bases line up with TRBD1. The V and J ends lost 0 bases and 9 bases, in that order; junction bases with no gene match: 5. The CDR3 runs 16 residues. CDR1 SGHRS and CDR2 YFSETQ come from the germline V gene.

This chain uses TRBV3-1 (or the pseudogene TRBV3-2) with TRBJ2-3; D gene uncertain. V was shortened by 1 base and J by 0 bases, with 8 bases between the two germline ends. The germline V gene encodes CDR1 LGHDT and CDR2 YNNKEL (reference sequence). The CDR3 has 15 amino acids. The CDR3 nucleotides are TGTGCCAGCAGCCAAGTGGCGGCTAGCACAGATACGCAGTATTTT. Its translation is CASSQVAASTDTQYF.

The chain links TRBV4-2 to TRBJ2-3; D is perhaps TRBD2 (5 bases). The CDR3 length is 15 residues. Germline V lookup: CDR1 LGHNA, CDR2 YNFKEQ. The V and J ends lost 0 bases and 0 bases respectively, with 7 bases between them. CDR3: CASSQEGASTDTQYF. The CDR3 DNA is TGTGCCAGCAGCCAAGAGGGAGCCAGCACAGATACGCAGTATTTT.

A remark on this clone: This sample includes further DNA sequences coding for the same CDR3. J is TRBJ2-7 and V is TRBV6-5, with 7 bases matching TRBD2. The germline gives CDR1 MNHEY, CDR2 SVGAGI. With V trimmed by 6 bases and J by 3 bases, 5 bases remained unmatched. CDR3 length: 13 residues. The CDR3 sequence: CASSLAGRYEQYF. For the CDR3, the DNA is TGTGCCAGCAGCTTAGCGGGCCGCTACGAGCAGTACTTC.

V and J are TRBV10-1 and TRBJ1-1, with D maybe TRBD1 (5 bases). Germline CDR1 reads WNHNN; CDR2 reads SYGVQD (reference sequence). The CDR3 totals 13 residues. Trimming left V 6 bases short and J 4 bases short, with 12 bases between. The CDR3 loop reads CASRARGGTEAFF. Here the CDR3 DNA reads TGCGCCAGCAGAGCAAGGGGTGGCACTGAAGCTTTCTTT.

The V gene is TRBV7-3, the J gene TRBJ2-1, with 9 positions matching TRBD1. The CDR3 is 15 amino acids. The V and J ends lost 0 bases and 8 bases, in that order; junction bases with no gene match: 5. Germline V CDR1 and CDR2: SGHTA, FQGTGA. The CDR3 here is CASSLTGTGSDEQFF. The CDR3 nucleotides read TGTGCCAGCAGCTTAACTGGGACAGGGAGTGATGAGCAGTTCTTC.

This rearrangement joins TRBV6-5 to TRBJ2-6, with 7 bases lining up with TRBD2. Germline CDR1 MNHEY, CDR2 SVGAGI. V shed 5 bases, J shed 6 bases, and the junction held 7 bases outside the gene matches. The CDR3 runs 15 residues. The CDR3 sequence: CASSPLGGEANVLTF. DNA for the CDR3: TGTGCCAGCAGTCCCCTGGGGGGGGAGGCCAACGTCCTGACTTTC.